The 17 T cell receptor beta chains listed next were all sequenced from one sample in a study of T-cell memory formation after mild COVID-19. From the 5' RACE reads, TCRdb called clonotypes with MiXCR, one entry per CDR3 protein. The sample has fewer than 450,000 distinct CDR3 sequences; approximately 24% are singletons. The sequenced sample was PBMCs or a T cell subset sorted from them (not recorded which). The receptors stem from an adult woman who had mild COVID-19 (a few samples of this study predate the infection). Cell type and time point are not known.

V gene TRBV5-5 combines with J gene TRBJ2-7; 9 bases fit TRBD1. Germline loops: CDR1 SGHKS, CDR2 YYEKEE (reference sequence). The CDR3 loop spans 14 amino acids. With 4 bases clipped from V and 3 bases from J, the junction kept 5 bases outside the gene matches. CDR3 amino acids: CASSPDRGNYEQYF. The CDR3 DNA reads TGTGCCAGCAGCCCGGACAGGGGTAACTACGAGCAGTACTTC.

This clonotype occurred a few times. The chain is built from TRBV15 and TRBJ2-1, with unresolved D. Trimming took 1 base from V and 6 from J, leaving 7 bases between them. Germline assignment: CDR1 LNHNV and CDR2 YYDKDF (reference sequence). The length of the CDR3 is 13 residues. For the CDR3, the DNA is TGTGCCACCAGCAGAGTTGTAGGCAATGAGCAGTTCTTC. It encodes CATSRVVGNEQFF.

The chain uses TRBV30 and TRBJ2-2; no reliable D call. The CDR3 covers 14 residues. Trimming cost V 2 bases and J 0 bases, with 7 bases left between them. Germline CDR1 is GTSNPN and CDR2 is SVGIG (reference sequence). The CDR3 DNA follows: TGTGCCTGGAGTATAGGTGCGAACACCGGGGAGCTGTTTTTT. It codes for CAWSIGANTGELFF.

Only a few counts were recorded for this clonotype. V gene TRBV4-3 combines with J gene TRBJ2-7, with D possibly matching TRBD1 (7 bases). This CDR3 has 14 amino acids. Germline loops: CDR1 LGHNA, CDR2 YSLEER. The germline V and J ends were trimmed by 5 bases and 2 bases, with 13 bases remaining between them. The CDR3 is CASSTGDSPYEQYF. Written as DNA, the CDR3 is TGCGCCAGCAGCACAGGGGACTCTCCCTACGAGCAGTACTTC.

The chain is built from TRBV7-2 and TRBJ2-1; 10 nucleotides line up with TRBD2. Germline assignment: CDR1 SGHTA and CDR2 FQGNSA. The CDR3 is 19 amino acids. V dropped 2 bases and J dropped 0; count of bases not matched to a gene: 10. The CDR3 spells CASSLRGLADPSSYNEQFF. In DNA, the CDR3 is TGTGCCAGCAGCTTACGAGGACTAGCGGACCCGAGCTCCTACAATGAGCAGTTCTTC.

The chain carries TRBV24-1 and TRBJ1-2, with D hard to call. Germline V gives CDR1 KGHDR, CDR2 SFDVKD. This CDR3 spans 12 amino acids. V lost 3 bases and J lost 8, with 9 bases in between. Here the CDR3 reads CATSDRSGGYTF. CDR3 DNA sequence: TGTGCCACCAGTGATCGCTCGGGGGGCTACACCTTC.

This clonotype was counted once. V is TRBV6-1 and J is TRBJ1-6; a weak D match, TRBD1 (5 bases). Trimming took 7 bases from V and 15 from J, leaving 13 bases between them. The CDR3 contains 11 residues. Looked up from germline, CDR1 is MNHNS and CDR2 is SASEGT. CDR3 sequence: CASKWGSSLHF. The DNA of the CDR3 is TGTGCCAGCAAATGGGGCTCAAGCCTCCACTTT.

This sequence joins TRBV14 and TRBJ2-2, with TRBD2 identical over 11 bases. The germline CDR1 and CDR2 sequences are SGHDN and FVKESK. The ends lost 0 bases at V and 4 bases at J; junction bases unmatched: 10. The CDR3 covers 19 residues. For the CDR3, the DNA is TGTGCCAGCAGCCAAGATCCCACTAGCGGGGGTTACCTCACCGGGGAGCTGTTTTTT. Its protein product is CASSQDPTSGGYLTGELFF.

The rearrangement links TRBV12-3 or TRBV12-4 to TRBJ2-5, with 7 bases identical to TRBD1. The CDR3 spans 14 residues. V trimming: 6 bases; J trimming: 5 bases; junction bases outside the gene matches: 9. As DNA, the CDR3 is TGTGCCAGCAGCCGAAACAGGGGTATCGAGACCCAGTACTTC. Residues: CASSRNRGIETQYF.

The rearrangement links TRBV7-6 to TRBJ2-1, with TRBD2 matching 10 bases. Germline CDR1 is SGHVS and CDR2 is FNYEAQ. The CDR3 length is 15 residues. After removal of 2 bases from V and 8 bases from J, the junction contained 6 bases not matched to a gene. For the CDR3, the DNA is TGTGCCAGCAGCTTAAGGCTAGCGGGAGTCTATGAGCAGTTCTTC. As protein: CASSLRLAGVYEQFF.

This clonotype was counted many times. The rearrangement links TRBV18 to TRBJ2-2; D unclear. The CDR3 has 12 residues. From germline, CDR1 is KGHSH and CDR2 LQKENI. Trimming removed 3 bases from V and 3 bases from J, with 2 bases in between. For the CDR3, the DNA is TGTGCCAGCTCACCGGACACCGGGGAGCTGTTTTTT. It specifies CASSPDTGELFF.

This clonotype has a handful of counts. The CDR3 DNA reads TGTGCCAGCAGTCGCCTTGGGCGGGAGCAGTTCTTC. Amino acid sequence: CASSRLGREQFF. The chain has TRBV27 and TRBJ2-1; D is unresolved. Germline V gene sequence: CDR1 MNHEY, CDR2 SMNVEV (reference sequence). The CDR3 totals 12 residues. Trimming pared 5 bases from V and 10 bases from J, leaving 12 bases between.

A few counts support this clonotype. The V and J genes are TRBV11-2 and TRBJ1-5; D may be TRBD1 (5 bases). The CDR3 length is 13 residues. V gave up 0 bases and J gave up 13 bases, with 13 bases separating them. The germline CDR1 and CDR2 sequences are SGHAT and FQNNGV. The CDR3 sequence is CASSLDPGGLQHF. The CDR3 region has the DNA TGTGCCAGCAGCTTAGACCCGGGGGGACTACAGCATTTT.

The chain has TRBV27 and TRBJ2-2, with a tentative D call TRBD1 (6 bases). V was pared by 7 bases and J by 6 bases, with 12 bases between. CDR1 is MNHEY and CDR2 is SMNVEV in the germline V gene (reference sequence). The CDR3 contains 13 residues. The CDR3 nucleotides read TGTGCCAGCAAAACAGGGACGGCCGGGGAGCTGTTTTTT. Translating gives CASKTGTAGELFF.

This clonotype came up many times. V gene TRBV2 combines with J gene TRBJ2-3, with 8 bases aligning to TRBD2. This CDR3 has 14 amino acids. Germline assignment: CDR1 SNHLY and CDR2 FYNNEI. V dropped 5 bases and J dropped 1; count of bases not matched to a gene: 2. CDR3 bases: TGTGCCAGCAGTCGGGGGGGCCGCACAGATACGCAGTATTTT. Translation gives CASSRGGRTDTQYF.

There are many counts of this clonotype. The chain joins TRBV29-1 to TRBJ2-3, with 11 bases aligning to TRBD2. The CDR3 loop spans 18 amino acids. Germline V gene sequence: CDR1 SQVTM, CDR2 ANQGSEA. Trimming removed 6 bases from V and 2 bases from J; junction bases left unmatched: 16. CDR3 nucleotides: TGCAGCGTCCCCGCACCTCTTCCGGGACTAGCGGCCACAGATACGCAGTATTTT. Translation: CSVPAPLPGLAATDTQYF.

The rearrangement uses TRBV6-2 or TRBV6-3 and TRBJ2-7, with a weak D call TRBD2 (5 bases). Germline V gene data show CDR1 as MNHEY and CDR2 as SVGEGT. The CDR3 runs 15 residues. Trimming took off 6 bases at V and 2 bases at J, with 17 bases between the two ends. CDR3 sequence (DNA): TGTGCCAGCAGGAGTGGTGGGAGTGATGCCTACGAGCAGTACTTC. It codes for CASRSGGSDAYEQYF.